These T cell receptor beta chains were read from a single sample in a study of cytomegalovirus exposure and HLA in healthy donors. Assay used: immunoSEQ multiplex PCR; TCRdb lists only in-frame clones, some missing. This table has about 180,000 clones, 60% to 85% appearing once. The specimen sequenced was PBMCs. Receptors were obtained from a man aged 18 to 29 in good health and CMV-seronegative. CDR3s include the opening cysteine and the closing phenylalanine or tryptophan. A D gene is named only where the DNA matches it firmly. Expanded clones are given a class, and other clones once, few, many or no size at all.

J | length | D | size | V | DNA | CDR3
TRBJ1-4 | 16 | . | few | TRBV19 | TGTGCCAGTAGCTCTCTCGGACAGCTCACTAATGAAAAACTGTTTTTT | CASSSLGQLTNEKLFF
TRBJ1-6 | 14 | . | . | TRBV7-9 | TGTGCCAGCAGCCGCGCAGGGGATAATTCACCCCTCCACTTT | CASSRAGDNSPLHF
TRBJ2-3 | 17 | TRBD2 | . | TRBV5-1 | TGCGCCAGCAGCTCTCTCACCCGGGGGGGCGGACCAGATACGCAGTATTTT | CASSSLTRGGGPDTQYF
TRBJ2-7 | 13 | TRBD2 | . | TRBV29-1 | TGCAGCGTTGACGGACTAGCGGGAAAGAAGCAGTACTTC | CSVDGLAGKKQYF
TRBJ2-7 | 16 | . | . | TRBV6-1 | TGTGCCAGCAGTGCCCCCCTAGCGACAGTTCCCTACGAGCAGTACTTC | CASSAPLATVPYEQYF
TRBJ2-3 | 13 | . | few | TRBV15 | TGTGCCACCAGCAGGGGCGGCACAGATACGCAGTATTTT | CATSRGGTDTQYF
TRBJ1-1 | 11 | . | . | TRBV29-1 | TGCAGCGCCCTCCTGAACACTGAAGCTTTCTTT | CSALLNTEAFF
TRBJ2-2 | 22 | TRBD2 | once | TRBV4-1 | TGCGCCAGCAGCCAAGATAGTCTAGCGGGAGGGCTAGGGCCTACGAACACCGGGGAGCTGTTTTTT | CASSQDSLAGGLGPTNTGELFF
TRBJ2-7 | 13 | TRBD2 | . | TRBV27 | TGTGCCAGCAGTCCCGGCGGGGGCTACGAGCAGTACTTC | CASSPGGGYEQYF
TRBJ1-3 | 15 | TRBD1 | . | TRBV30 | TGTGCCTGGATGCAGGGGGTGTCCTCTGGAAACACCATATATTTT | CAWMQGVSSGNTIYF
TRBJ1-1 | 15 | TRBD1 | once | TRBV6-4 | TGTGCCAGCAGTGTGGCAGGGGGCGCAGAAACTGAAGCTTTCTTT | CASSVAGGAETEAFF
TRBJ1-6 | 16 | TRBD1 | . | TRBV27 | TGTGCCAGCAGTTTTGGGGGACAGGGTCCTAAGCGACCCCTCCACTTT | CASSFGGQGPKRPLHF
TRBJ2-7 | 12 | . | few | TRBV30 | TGTGCCTGGAACAGGGACAACTACGAGCAGTACTTC | CAWNRDNYEQYF
TRBJ1-1 | 15 | . | . | TRBV5-4 | TGTGCCAGCAGCCTACCGACTGCCAGGGGCACTGAAGCTTTCTTT | CASSLPTARGTEAFF
TRBJ1-3 | 14 | . | . | TRBV28 | TGTGCCAGCAGCCCGGGGAGCTCTGGAAACACCATATATTTT | CASSPGSSGNTIYF
TRBJ1-1 | 15 | . | few | TRBV5-1 | TGCGCCAGCAGCTTGGAAACAGGTTACGACACTGAAGCTTTCTTT | CASSLETGYDTEAFF
TRBJ1-4 | 15 | TRBD1 | . | TRBV2 | TGTGCCAGCAGTTTGTCCAGGGGGCGTAGGGAAAAACTGTTTTTT | CASSLSRGRREKLFF
TRBJ1-2 | 13 | TRBD1 | . | TRBV28 | TGTGCCAGCAGATCGACAGGGAACCATGGCTACACCTTC | CASRSTGNHGYTF
TRBJ1-4 | 13 | . | . | TRBV11-2 | TGTGCCACCCAGCGGACAACTAATGAAAAACTGTTTTTT | CATQRTTNEKLFF
TRBJ1-6 | 12 | . | . | TRBV19 | TGTGCCAGTAGGGAGGGGTATTCACCCCTCCACTTT | CASREGYSPLHF
TRBJ2-7 | 13 | TRBD1 | . | TRBV27 | TGTGCCAGCAGTTTGGACAGGGAATACGAGCAGTACTTC | CASSLDREYEQYF
TRBJ1-5 | 17 | . | . | TRBV6-1 | TGTGCCAGCAGTGAAGCTTCCCTGGAGTATAGCAATCAGCCCCAGCATTTT | CASSEASLEYSNQPQHF
TRBJ2-3 | 14 | . | . | TRBV18 | TGTGCCAGCTCACACAGGGCTAATCCAGATACGCAGTATTTT | CASSHRANPDTQYF
TRBJ2-7 | 15 | . | . | TRBV19 | TGTGCCAGTAGCCCATCGGTCGCCGCCGATACCGAGCAGTACTTC | CASSPSVAADTEQYF
TRBJ2-3 | 12 | . | . | TRBV27 | TGTGCCAGCAGTACCTACACAGATACGCAGTATTTT | CASSTYTDTQYF
TRBJ2-7 | 13 | TRBD2 | once | TRBV4-1 | TGCGCCAGCAGCACGGGACTAACGGGCGAGCAGTACTTC | CASSTGLTGEQYF
TRBJ1-1 | 13 | TRBD1 | . | TRBV7-2 | TGTGCCAGCAGCCCACGGACAGGGGGCGAAGCTTTCTTT | CASSPRTGGEAFF
TRBJ2-6 | 13 | . | few | TRBV7-2 | TGTGCAGCGACGGCCTCTGGGGCCAACGTCCTGACTTTC | CAATASGANVLTF
TRBJ1-2 | 15 | TRBD1 | few | TRBV2 | TGTGCCAGCAGTGAATCTCACAGGGGGCCTCTTGGCTACACCTTC | CASSESHRGPLGYTF
TRBJ1-1 | 15 | TRBD1 | few | TRBV10-3 | TGTGCCATCAGTGGGGACAGGGGGCGGAACACTGAAGCTTTCTTT | CAISGDRGRNTEAFF
TRBJ1-1 | 16 | TRBD1 | . | TRBV19 | TGTGCCAGTAGTGCGCTCCCGGGACAGGCGAACACTGAAGCTTTCTTT | CASSALPGQANTEAFF
TRBJ2-3 | 16 | TRBD2 | . | TRBV5-1 | TGCGCCAGCAGCGCGCCTAGCGGGAGGGCCCCAGATACGCAGTATTTT | CASSAPSGRAPDTQYF
TRBJ2-5 | 15 | TRBD1 | . | TRBV25-1 | TGTGCCAGCAGTCCGACAGGGGCCTGGCAAGAGACCCAGTACTTC | CASSPTGAWQETQYF
TRBJ1-2 | 17 | . | . | TRBV28 | TGTGCCAGCAGTTCCAAGACCCACGGGGGATTGGGCTATGGCTACACCTTC | CASSSKTHGGLGYGYTF
TRBJ2-3 | 11 | . | . | TRBV7-3 | TGTGCCAGCAGCAACGGGGGTACGCAGTATTTT | CASSNGGTQYF
TRBJ1-6 | 14 | TRBD1 | . | TRBV6-4 | TGTGCCAGCAGACCGACAGGGACAAATTCACCCCTCCACTTT | CASRPTGTNSPLHF
TRBJ1-1 | 17 | . | . | TRBV7-9 | TGTGCCAGCAGCCACCCACCTTGGGGGCAGCTGAACACTGAAGCTTTCTTT | CASSHPPWGQLNTEAFF
TRBJ1-1 | 12 | TRBD1 | once | TRBV29-1 | TGCAGCGTTGAACAGGGGGCCACTGAAGCTTTCTTT | CSVEQGATEAFF
TRBJ1-1 | 11 | . | . | TRBV6-6 | TGTGCCACCACAGGTTCTACTGAAGCTTTCTTT | CATTGSTEAFF
TRBJ2-3 | 15 | TRBD2 | . | TRBV18 | TGTGCCAGCTCATCACTGAGCGGGGAGGTAGATACGCAGTATTTT | CASSSLSGEVDTQYF
TRBJ1-4 | 14 | TRBD1 | . | TRBV11-2 | TGTGCCAGCAGCCGACAGGGAAGTAGCGAAAAACTGTTTTTT | CASSRQGSSEKLFF